This T cell receptor beta chain appears in the sequencing data of a study of T cells after yellow fever vaccination. Notes on the study in general: Relatively few clonotypes were ones that appeared in both CD4 and CD8 compartments. FACS-sorted repertoires could contain abundant clonotypes contaminating from the bulk population. Most primary-vaccination clones recurred post-booster (roughly 97% CD4, around 86% CD8).

The sample holds many counts of this clonotype. Its antigen is not known. A process of 5'RACE template switching, which added a universal primer site and UMIs, was used to make TCR cDNA. TCRdb analysed the 5' RACE reads with MiXCR anew, one entry per CDR3 protein. This sample has 250,000 to 400,000 distinct CDR3 sequences; about 4.5% occur once, and the top ten carry just under 20%. Looked up from germline, CDR1 is SGHRS and CDR2 is YFSETQ. Trimming removed 4 bases from V and 0 bases from J; junction bases left unmatched: 8. CDR3 size: 16 residues. This receptor was taken from a man younger than 30 who received the YFV17D yellow fever vaccine. The material was PBMCs, obtained 15 days after the yellow fever booster vaccination. V usage is TRBV5-1 and J usage is TRBJ1-1; 8 nucleotides align to TRBD1. CDR3 loop: CASSKDRASMNTEAFF. The CDR3 nucleotides read TGCGCCAGCAGCAAGGACAGGGCGAGCATGAACACTGAAGCTTTCTTT.